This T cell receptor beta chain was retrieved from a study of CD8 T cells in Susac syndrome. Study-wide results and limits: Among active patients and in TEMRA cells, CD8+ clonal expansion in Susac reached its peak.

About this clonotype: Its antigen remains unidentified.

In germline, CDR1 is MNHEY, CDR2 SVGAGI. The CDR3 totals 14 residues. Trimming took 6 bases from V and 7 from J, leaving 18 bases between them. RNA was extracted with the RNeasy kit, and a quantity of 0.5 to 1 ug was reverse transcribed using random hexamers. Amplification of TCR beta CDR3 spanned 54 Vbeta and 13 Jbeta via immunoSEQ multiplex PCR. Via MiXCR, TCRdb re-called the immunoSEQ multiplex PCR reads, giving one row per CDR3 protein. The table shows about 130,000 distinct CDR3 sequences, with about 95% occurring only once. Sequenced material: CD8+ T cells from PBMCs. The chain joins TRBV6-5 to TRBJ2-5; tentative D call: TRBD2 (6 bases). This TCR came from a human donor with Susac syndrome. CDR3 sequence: CASSSISGVGTQYF. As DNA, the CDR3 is TGTGCCAGCAGCAGCATTTCGGGGGTAGGGACCCAGTACTTC.